The rows below give T cell receptor beta chains drawn from one sample of a study of Ad26.COV2.S vaccination and SARS-CoV-2 variants. Here immunoSEQ multiplex PCR was the method, and the copy in TCRdb shows in-frame clones only, minus some. The repertoire holds about 250,000 clones, roughly 86% seen once, with under 4% in the top ten. The specimen was peripheral blood, collected in a trial of Ad26.COV2.S vaccine versus placebo. The receptors here all came from a person between 18 and 65 years old who received the Ad26.COV2.S COVID-19 vaccine or a placebo. The CDR3 runs from the conserved cysteine through the conserved F or W. The order of the fields is CDR3 length, V gene, D gene, J gene, clone size, CDR3 DNA, CDR3 protein. A D gene is named only where the DNA matches it firmly. Clone size is not always given. Where it is, it says once, few, many or a class for expanded clones.

16	TRBV6-5	NA	TRBJ2-7	NA	TGTGCCAGCAGTTACTCTAGGACGGGGGGCAGTGTCGAGCAGTACTTC	CASSYSRTGGSVEQYF
15	TRBV3-1/TRBV3-2	TRBD2	TRBJ2-3	NA	TGTGCCAGCAGCCAGCCGGGACTAGCTCCAGATACGCAGTATTTT	CASSQPGLAPDTQYF
15	TRBV27	NA	TRBJ1-1	NA	TGTGCCAGCAGTTTCGGGGGTTTGAGGAACACTGAAGCTTTCTTT	CASSFGGLRNTEAFF
16	TRBV4-3	NA	TRBJ1-6	NA	TGCGCCAGCAGCTCCGCCCTTAGCTCCTATAATTCACCCCTCCACTTT	CASSSALSSYNSPLHF
14	TRBV11-1	NA	TRBJ2-7	once	TGTGCCAGCAGCTTAAACGGTTCGCCTTACGAGCAGTACTTC	CASSLNGSPYEQYF
15	TRBV7-9	TRBD1	TRBJ1-1	few	TGTGCCAGCAGCCCAGGGGGGGTGTTGGGCACTGAAGCTTTCTTT	CASSPGGVLGTEAFF
18	TRBV27	TRBD1	TRBJ2-2	NA	TGTGCCAGCAGTTACGACTCTCCGGGACAGGGCTATAGTGGGGAGCTGTTTTTT	CASSYDSPGQGYSGELFF
16	TRBV7-2	NA	TRBJ2-3	NA	TGTGCCAGCAGCTTATTCGGGGGCGGAATCACAGATACGCAGTATTTT	CASSLFGGGITDTQYF
14	TRBV4-1	NA	TRBJ2-7	NA	TGCGCCAGCAGCCAAGCTTCTGGGGGGTACGAGCAGTACTTC	CASSQASGGYEQYF
13	TRBV30	NA	TRBJ2-1	NA	TGTGCCTGGAGCTCGATAGGCGTCAATGAGCAGTTCTTC	CAWSSIGVNEQFF
15	TRBV6-4	NA	TRBJ1-5	few	TGTGCCAGCAGTGACTCGGCGAGCGGGGGTCAGCCCCAGCATTTT	CASSDSASGGQPQHF
18	TRBV4-1	NA	TRBJ2-1	NA	TGCGCCAGCAGCCAAGTTCATGAGTCTAGCGTTCTCAACAATGAGCAGTTCTTC	CASSQVHESSVLNNEQFF
12	TRBV5-1	TRBD1	TRBJ1-1	NA	TGCGCCAGCAGCTCAGACAGGGTAGAAGCTTTCTTT	CASSSDRVEAFF
13	TRBV12-3/TRBV12-4	TRBD2	TRBJ2-7	NA	TGTGCCAGCAGGGATAGCGGGATGAACGAGCAGTACTTC	CASRDSGMNEQYF
15	TRBV7-2	TRBD2	TRBJ2-7	NA	TGTGCCAGCAGCTATACTAGCGGGGGTACCTACGAGCAGTACTTC	CASSYTSGGTYEQYF
14	TRBV12-5	TRBD1	TRBJ2-7	NA	TGTGCTAGTGGTTCGGGACAGCTTACCTACGAGCAGTACTTC	CASGSGQLTYEQYF
14	TRBV10-3	TRBD1	TRBJ2-3	NA	TGTGCCATCAACGACAGGGCTAGCACAGATACGCAGTATTTT	CAINDRASTDTQYF
12	TRBV9	NA	TRBJ2-3	NA	TGTGCCAGCCGTGGGAGCACAGATACGCAGTATTTT	CASRGSTDTQYF
14	TRBV14	NA	TRBJ2-7	NA	TGTGCCACCCCGGAGGGGTCGAGCTCCTACGAGCAGTACTTC	CATPEGSSSYEQYF
16	TRBV4-1	NA	TRBJ1-6	once	TGCGCCAGCAGCCCCTCGGGGAGCTCCTATAATTCACCCCTCCACTTT	CASSPSGSSYNSPLHF
18	TRBV28	NA	TRBJ1-5	NA	TGTGCCAGCAGTTCACCAGCAGGGGCCCAAGATGGGTGGCAGCCCCAGCATTTT	CASSSPAGAQDGWQPQHF
16	TRBV3-1/TRBV3-2	TRBD2	TRBJ2-7	NA	TGTGCCAGCAGCCATAGTGGACTAGCGGGTCCCTACGAGCAGTACTTC	CASSHSGLAGPYEQYF
15	TRBV6-5	NA	TRBJ1-2	NA	TGTGCCAGCAGTTACTCGGGAGGACACCGCTATGGCTACACCTTC	CASSYSGGHRYGYTF
14	TRBV7-2	NA	TRBJ2-2	NA	TGTGCCAGCAGCCTGGACAGAAACACCGGGGAGCTGTTTTTT	CASSLDRNTGELFF
15	TRBV5-6	NA	TRBJ1-1	NA	TGTGCCAGCAGCCCTATGCACCGGGACCGCGATAAAGCTTTCTTT	CASSPMHRDRDKAFF
15	TRBV7-2	NA	TRBJ2-2	NA	TGTGCCAGCAGCTTAGGGACTACCCACACCGGGGAGCTGTTTTTT	CASSLGTTHTGELFF
14	TRBV5-4	NA	TRBJ2-5	NA	TGTGCCAGCAGCTTGTATAGTGGGGACGAGACCCAGTACTTC	CASSLYSGDETQYF
14	TRBV6-1	NA	TRBJ2-3	NA	TGTGCCAGCAGTGAAGACGTATTCGCAGATACGCAGTATTTT	CASSEDVFADTQYF